Shown below are 10 T cell receptor beta chains from a single sample sequenced in a study of blood T cell repertoires in COVID-19. Only in-frame clones appear in the TCRdb table, and some are missing; sequencing was by immunoSEQ multiplex PCR. Of approximately 44,000 clones listed, more than 80% were seen once; the top ten hold 8% to 9%. Sequencing was carried out using peripheral blood. These receptors were obtained from a man aged 55 to 69 with active COVID-19.

The CDR3 spells CASSDAVHSTDTQYF. The CDR3, as DNA: TGTGCCAGCAGCGATGCGGTTCATAGCACAGATACGCAGTATTTT. The chain has TRBV5-4 and TRBJ2-3; D is ambiguous. Germline V gene sequence: CDR1 SGHNT, CDR2 YYREEE (reference sequence). V was clipped by 4 bases and J by 0 bases, with 12 bases between them. CDR3 length: 15 residues.

The chain uses TRBV9 and TRBJ1-1, with D maybe TRBD1 (5 bases). Per the germline V gene, CDR1 is SGDLS and CDR2 is YYNGEE. The V end lost 0 bases, the J end lost 0 bases, and 12 bases lay between the germline ends. This CDR3 region has 16 residues. CDR3 residues: CASSVVPGTMNTEAFF. Written as DNA, the CDR3 is TGTGCCAGCAGCGTAGTCCCGGGGACTATGAACACTGAAGCTTTCTTT.

In its sample, this clone was seen once. The chain recombines TRBV29-1 with TRBJ1-1; D is unclear. V was clipped by 6 bases and J by 2 bases, with 10 bases between them. Germline CDR1 is SQVTM and CDR2 is ANQGSEA. This CDR3 contains 12 residues. As DNA, the CDR3 is TGCAGCGTAGGCGGTCTTAACACTGAAGCTTTCTTT. Its translation: CSVGGLNTEAFF.

The chain employs TRBV4-1 and TRBJ1-5; D is unresolved. This CDR3 region has 13 residues. Germline-derived CDR1 and CDR2 are MGHRA and YSYEKL. V gave up 1 base and J gave up 7 bases, with 8 bases separating them. The chain's CDR3 is CASSQGGVQPQHF. The DNA for the CDR3 is TGCGCCAGCAGCCAAGGCGGGGTGCAGCCCCAGCATTTT.

The chain uses TRBV5-4 and TRBJ2-3, with D possibly TRBD1 on 7 matching bases. Germline CDR1 and CDR2: SGHNT and YYREEE (reference sequence). Trimming took 6 bases from V and 0 from J, leaving 17 bases between them. The CDR3 extends over 16 amino acids. The CDR3 region is CASNPRGDVSTDTQYF. The DNA of the CDR3 is TGTGCCAGCAACCCCAGGGGGGACGTAAGCACAGATACGCAGTATTTT.

This clone was recorded once. This rearrangement joins TRBV4-1 to TRBJ1-1, with 8 bases lining up with TRBD1. CDR3 length: 16 residues. Germline V CDR1 and CDR2: MGHRA, YSYEKL. After removal of 0 bases from V and 4 bases from J, the junction contained 7 bases not matched to a gene. CDR3: CASSQDPYRGATEAFF. CDR3 nucleotide sequence: TGCGCCAGCAGCCAAGATCCTTACAGGGGGGCCACTGAAGCTTTCTTT.

The CDR3 nucleotides read TGTGCCAGCAGTGATGGGACTAGCGGGAAATACGAGCAGTACTTC. Residues: CASSDGTSGKYEQYF. The V and J genes are TRBV9 and TRBJ2-7; 13 bases are shared with TRBD2. This CDR3 region has 15 residues. Germline V gives CDR1 SGDLS, CDR2 YYNGEE. J was trimmed by 4 bases and V by 5 bases; bases with no gene match: 6.

The rearrangement joins TRBV5-1 to TRBJ2-7; D perhaps matches TRBD1 (5 bases). Per the germline V gene, CDR1 is SGHRS and CDR2 is YFSETQ. This CDR3 contains 14 residues. V was trimmed by 1 base and J by 2 bases, leaving 10 bases between them. DNA of the CDR3: TGCGCCAGCAGCTTGCTGACGACAGCCTACGAGCAGTACTTC. This codes for CASSLLTTAYEQYF.

A single count supports this clone. The genes are TRBV9 and TRBJ2-1; a possible D gene is TRBD2 (6 bases). CDR1 is SGDLS and CDR2 is YYNGEE in the germline V gene. The CDR3 has 15 amino acids. The ends were cut back, 2 bases at V and 7 bases at J, with 16 bases in the middle. The CDR3 DNA reads TGTGCCAGCAGCGTGGGGGACTTCGTTGGGAATGAGCAGTTCTTC. Encoded protein: CASSVGDFVGNEQFF.

The CDR3 DNA reads TGTGCCAGCAGCGCCCACAGGGGGACAAATGAAAAACTGTTTTTT. Protein product: CASSAHRGTNEKLFF. V and J are TRBV9 and TRBJ1-4; 8 bases line up with TRBD1. The length of the CDR3 is 15 residues. The germline V gene has CDR1 SGDLS and CDR2 YYNGEE. The junction had 6 bases not matched to a gene; V was cut back by 3 bases and J by 5 bases. The whole variable domain, filled in from reference TRBV9 and TRBJ1-4, reads DSGVTQTPKHLITATGQRVTLRCSPRSGDLSVYWYQQSLDQGLQFLIQYYNGEERAKGNILERFSAQQFPDLHSELNLSSLELGDSALYFCASSAHRGTNEKLFFGSGTQLSVL.